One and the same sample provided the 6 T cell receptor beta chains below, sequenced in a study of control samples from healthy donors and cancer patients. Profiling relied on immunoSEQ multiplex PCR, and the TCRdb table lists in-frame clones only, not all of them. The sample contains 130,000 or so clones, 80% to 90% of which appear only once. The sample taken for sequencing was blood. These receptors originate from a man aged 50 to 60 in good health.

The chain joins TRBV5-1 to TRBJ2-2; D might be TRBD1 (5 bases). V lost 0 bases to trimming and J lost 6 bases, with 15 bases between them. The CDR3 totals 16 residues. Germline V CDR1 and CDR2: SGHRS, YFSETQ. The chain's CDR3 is CASSLGTFMEPGELFF. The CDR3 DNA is TGCGCCAGCAGCTTGGGGACATTCATGGAGCCCGGGGAGCTGTTTTTT.

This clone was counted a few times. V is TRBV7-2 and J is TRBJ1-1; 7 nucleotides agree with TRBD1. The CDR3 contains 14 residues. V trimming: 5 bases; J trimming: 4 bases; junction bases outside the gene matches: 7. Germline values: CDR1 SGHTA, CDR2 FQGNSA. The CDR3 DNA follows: TGTGCCAGCAGCCCTCAGGGGGGCGGCACTGAAGCTTTCTTT. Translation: CASSPQGGGTEAFF.

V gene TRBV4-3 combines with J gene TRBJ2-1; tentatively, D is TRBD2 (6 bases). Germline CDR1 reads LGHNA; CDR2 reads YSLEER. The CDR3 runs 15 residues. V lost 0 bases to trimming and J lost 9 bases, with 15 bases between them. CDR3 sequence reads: CASSQDYYGGGEQFF. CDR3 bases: TGCGCCAGCAGCCAAGATTATTACGGGGGTGGTGAGCAGTTCTTC.

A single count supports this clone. CDR3 coding DNA: TGTGCCAGCAGCGTAAGGGCTACGAACACCGGGGAGCTGTTTTTT. Protein: CASSVRATNTGELFF. V is TRBV9 and J is TRBJ2-2; D not resolved. V was shortened by 1 base and J by 0 bases, with 7 bases between the two germline ends. This CDR3 has 15 amino acids. Germline CDR1 reads SGDLS; CDR2 reads YYNGEE. Supplemented by reference TRBV9 and TRBJ2-2, the full variable domain reads DSGVTQTPKHLITATGQRVTLRCSPRSGDLSVYWYQQSLDQGLQFLIQYYNGEERAKGNILERFSAQQFPDLHSELNLSSLELGDSALYFCASSVRATNTGELFFGEGSRLTVL.

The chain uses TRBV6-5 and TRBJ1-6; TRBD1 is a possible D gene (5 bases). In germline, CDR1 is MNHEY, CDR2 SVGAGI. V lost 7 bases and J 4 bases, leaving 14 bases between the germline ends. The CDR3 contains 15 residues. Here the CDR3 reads CASISGPNYNSPLHF. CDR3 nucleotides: TGTGCCAGCATTTCGGGGCCGAATTATAATTCACCCCTCCACTTT.

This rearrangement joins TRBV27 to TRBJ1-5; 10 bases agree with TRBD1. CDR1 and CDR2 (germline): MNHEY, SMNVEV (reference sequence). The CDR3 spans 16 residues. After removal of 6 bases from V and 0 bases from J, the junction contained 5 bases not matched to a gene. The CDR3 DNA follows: TGTGCCAGCAGGGGACAGGGGAGATATAGCAATCAGCCCCAGCATTTT. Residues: CASRGQGRYSNQPQHF.